The clone carrying this TCR beta chain came up once. Its matching antigen is unknown. This specimen comes from a study of cytotoxic CD8 clonotypes in ibrutinib-treated CLL. Study-wide results and caveats: Clonality showed a rise at ibrutinib response that reversed toward baseline at progression. Against age-matched healthy donors, baseline clonality ran higher and tracked circulating CD8+ T-cell counts. Public clonotypes showed up rarely, and on treatment they shrank or held steady.

The V end lost 4 bases, the J end lost 2 bases, and 9 bases lay between the germline ends. The germline gives CDR1 SGDLS, CDR2 YYNGEE. The CDR3 consists of 13 residues. The targeted sequencing depth was 1 in 200,000 to 1 in 1 million T cells. Repertoires were generated with immunoSEQ multiplex PCR, while TCRdb's copy carries only in-frame clones and drops some. The table includes under 150,000 clones, around four fifths detected once. This TCR derives from a human donor with chronic lymphocytic leukemia. This chain uses TRBV9 with TRBJ1-1; unclear D gene. The sequenced sample was PBMCs, obtained after 24 months of ibrutinib treatment. This CDR3 reads CASSFEPNTEAFF. The CDR3, as DNA: TGTGCCAGCAGCTTTGAACCAAACACTGAAGCTTTCTTT.